Listed here are 20 T cell receptor beta chains from one sample, sequenced in a study of T cell responses to AZD1222 COVID-19 vaccine. Data came from immunoSEQ multiplex PCR; TCRdb stores just in-frame clones and leaves some out. Of approximately 100,000 clones detected, 90% appear once; the ten largest clones hold about 4.9%. Sequencing used peripheral blood, obtained on day 0 of AZD1222 vaccination. These receptors were collected from an adult in good health.

The gene calls are TRBV28 and TRBJ1-4; D unclear. Germline assignment: CDR1 MDHEN and CDR2 SYDVKM. This CDR3 has 14 residues. V lost 3 bases and J lost 3, with 8 bases in between. The DNA of the CDR3 is TGTGCCAGCAGTTTTGGGAAGGCTAATGAAAAACTGTTTTTT. The encoded protein is CASSFGKANEKLFF.

The gene calls are TRBV27 and TRBJ2-1, with 12 nucleotides matching TRBD2. The length of the CDR3 is 16 residues. In germline, CDR1 is MNHEY, CDR2 SMNVEV (reference sequence). With 4 bases clipped from V and 5 bases from J, the junction kept 6 bases outside the gene matches. The CDR3 bases are TGTGCCAGCAGTTGGACACTAGCGGGAGGAAACAATGAGCAGTTCTTC. It encodes CASSWTLAGGNNEQFF.

The chain carries TRBV7-9 and TRBJ2-1, with 7 bases identical to TRBD2. Germline values: CDR1 SEHNR, CDR2 FQNEAQ (reference sequence). The CDR3 spans 14 residues. V shed 5 bases, J shed 9 bases, and the junction held 10 bases outside the gene matches. CDR3 DNA: TGTGCCAGCAGCACAACACTAGCGTCAGGTGAGCAGTTCTTC. It translates to CASSTTLASGEQFF.

V is TRBV10-1 and J is TRBJ1-1, with D unresolved. Trimming shortened V by 4 bases and J by 2 bases, and 8 bases separated the two germline ends. The germline V gene has CDR1 WNHNN and CDR2 SYGVQD (reference sequence). CDR3 length: 13 residues. CDR3 nucleotide sequence: TGCGCCAGCAGTGTGAAGGGCAACACTGAAGCTTTCTTT. This encodes CASSVKGNTEAFF.

The chain carries TRBV6-2 or TRBV6-3 and TRBJ1-6; D uncertain. Between the trimmed V and J ends, which lost 2 bases and 9 bases, there was a span of 23 bases. The CDR3 is 18 amino acids. Per the germline V gene, CDR1 is MNHEY and CDR2 is SVGEGT. CDR3 DNA sequence: TGTGCCAGCAGTTACCCCGAGGGCTCCGTCCGATCGGGTTCACCCCTCCACTTT. It is translated as CASSYPEGSVRSGSPLHF.

V is TRBV18 and J is TRBJ2-3; 7 bases match TRBD2. The CDR3 covers 15 residues. V gave up 3 bases and J gave up 6 bases; unmatched junction bases: 9. CDR1 and CDR2 (germline): KGHSH, LQKENI. CDR3 residues: CASSPAGGRGDTQYF. CDR3 DNA: TGTGCCAGCTCACCCGCCGGGGGGAGGGGCGATACGCAGTATTTT. Variable domain in full (rest from reference TRBV18 and TRBJ2-3): NAGVMQNPRHLVRRRGQEARLRCSPMKGHSHVYWYRQLPEEGLKFMVYLQKENIIDESGMPKERFSAEFPKEGPSILRIQQVVRGDSAAYFCASSPAGGRGDTQYFGPGTRLTVL.

The rearrangement joins TRBV28 to TRBJ2-3, with 8 bases lining up with TRBD2. This CDR3 region has 15 residues. Germline assignment: CDR1 MDHEN and CDR2 SYDVKM. With 3 bases clipped from V and 2 bases from J, the junction kept 4 bases outside the gene matches. The DNA for the CDR3 is TGTGCCAGCAGTTTTCGGGGGGGGTTCACAGATACGCAGTATTTT. Translating it yields CASSFRGGFTDTQYF.

The chain combines TRBV10-1 with TRBJ2-3, with 8 bases fitting TRBD1. The CDR3 length is 13 residues. J gave up 1 base and V 6 bases, and 0 bases lay outside the gene matches. Germline V gene lookup returns CDR1 WNHNN and CDR2 SYGVQD (reference sequence). Here the CDR3 reads CASRGQGTDTQYF. The CDR3 DNA reads as TGCGCCAGCAGGGGACAGGGCACAGATACGCAGTATTTT.

The rearrangement uses TRBV19 and TRBJ2-7; D possibly matches TRBD1 or TRBD2 (5 bases each). The length of the CDR3 is 15 residues. V was shortened by 0 bases and J by 3 bases, with 12 bases between the two germline ends. Germline loops: CDR1 LNHDA, CDR2 SQIVND (reference sequence). CDR3 protein: CASSIDGDPGYEQYF. The CDR3 coding sequence is TGTGCCAGTAGTATAGATGGGGACCCCGGCTACGAGCAGTACTTC.

The chain has TRBV10-1 and TRBJ1-1; TRBD1 agrees at 8 bases. After removal of 7 bases from V and 9 bases from J, the junction contained 4 bases not matched to a gene. CDR1 is WNHNN and CDR2 is SYGVQD in the germline V gene (reference sequence). This CDR3 is built from 11 residues. The CDR3: CASTGQGKAFF. CDR3 DNA sequence: TGCGCCAGCACTGGACAGGGTAAAGCTTTCTTT.

The J gene is TRBJ2-5, the V gene TRBV5-8; maybe TRBD1 (5 bases). V gave up 2 bases and J gave up 4 bases, with 9 bases separating them. The germline V gene encodes CDR1 SGHTS and CDR2 YDEGEE. This CDR3 has 13 residues. CDR3 sequence reads: CASSFPRVETQYF. DNA for the CDR3: TGTGCCAGCAGCTTTCCCAGGGTAGAGACCCAGTACTTC. Full variable domain (remainder filled in from reference TRBV5-8 and TRBJ2-5): EAGVTQSPTHLIKTRGQQATLRCSPISGHTSVYWYQQALGLGLQFLLWYDEGEERNRGNFPPRFSGRQFPNYSSELNVNALELEDSALYLCASSFPRVETQYFGPGTRLLVL.

This chain links TRBV12-3 or TRBV12-4 with TRBJ2-3; a weak D match, TRBD2 (6 bases). V lost 6 bases to trimming and J lost 6 bases, with 10 bases between them. This CDR3 comprises 12 residues. The CDR3 DNA sequence: TGTGCCAGCAGGACTAGGTCGGATACGCAGTATTTT. It codes for CASRTRSDTQYF.

The chain recombines TRBV12-3 or TRBV12-4 with TRBJ1-1, with D possibly matching TRBD1 (5 bases). With 7 bases removed from V and 10 bases from J, the gap between germline ends came to 10 bases. The CDR3 length is 10 residues. In nucleotides, the CDR3 is TGTGCCAGCATGGTGGACACAGCTTTCTTT. Amino acid sequence: CASMVDTAFF.

CDR3 in amino acids: CASRPGQLSGTSGRSQETQYF. The DNA of the CDR3 is TGTGCCAGCAGACCGGGACAACTTAGTGGGACTAGCGGGAGAAGCCAAGAGACCCAGTACTTC. The chain joins TRBV2 to TRBJ2-5, with 14 bases fitting TRBD2. Germline CDR1 SNHLY, CDR2 FYNNEI. This CDR3 is 21 amino acids long. Trimming at V came to 6 bases and at J to 1 base, leaving 19 bases not matched to a gene.

The chain has TRBV18 and TRBJ2-3, with 9 bases lining up with TRBD2. The length of the CDR3 is 16 residues. Germline V gives CDR1 KGHSH, CDR2 LQKENI. V lost 1 base to trimming and J lost 5 bases; unmatched junction nucleotides: 7. The CDR3 protein is CASSPRASGMRDTQYF. CDR3 nucleotides: TGTGCCAGCTCACCACGAGCTAGCGGGATGAGAGATACGCAGTATTTT.

The chain uses TRBV5-4 and TRBJ2-3; tentative D call: TRBD2 (6 bases). CDR1 and CDR2 from the germline V gene are SGHNT and YYREEE (reference sequence). The V and J ends lost 4 bases and 1 base respectively, with 13 bases between them. This CDR3 spans 15 amino acids. The CDR3 reads CASSLSLAGTDTQYF. The DNA for the CDR3 is TGTGCCAGCAGCCTCAGCTTAGCGGGCACAGATACGCAGTATTTT. Full variable domain (missing parts from reference TRBV5-4 and TRBJ2-3): ETGVTQSPTHLIKTRGQQVTLRCSSQSGHNTVSWYQQALGQGPQFIFQYYREEENGRGNFPPRFSGLQFPNYSSELNVNALELDDSALYLCASSLSLAGTDTQYFGPGTRLTVL.

This clone was seen more than once but under ten times. The rearrangement uses TRBV2 and TRBJ2-7; the D is unclear. V was trimmed by 4 bases and J by 6 bases, leaving 7 bases between them. The CDR3 consists of 11 residues. CDR1 is SNHLY, CDR2 FYNNEI, per germline. The CDR3 bases are TGTGCCAGCAGTGGTCTGGGCGAGCAGTACTTC. Translation: CASSGLGEQYF. Full variable domain (missing parts from reference TRBV2 and TRBJ2-7): EPEVTQTPSHQVTQMGQEVILRCVPISNHLYFYWYRQILGQKVEFLVSFYNNEISEKSEIFDDQFSVERPDGSNFTLKIRSTKLEDSAMYFCASSGLGEQYFGPGTRLTVT.

V is TRBV4-2 and J is TRBJ1-6, with a tentative D call TRBD1 (6 bases). CDR1 is LGHNA and CDR2 is YNFKEQ in the germline V gene. This CDR3 has 17 residues. V lost 0 bases and J 8 bases, leaving 17 bases between the germline ends. This chain's CDR3 is CASSQDWAGAADSPLHF. The CDR3 nucleotides are TGTGCCAGCAGCCAAGATTGGGCAGGGGCGGCAGATTCACCCCTCCACTTT.

The rearrangement uses TRBV18 and TRBJ1-3, with TRBD1 as a possible D gene (6 bases). V was trimmed by 4 bases and J by 0 bases, leaving 10 bases between them. Germline CDR1 KGHSH, CDR2 LQKENI. The CDR3 totals 15 residues. The CDR3 DNA reads as TGTGCCAGCTCACGAGGACAGCTCTCTGGAAACACCATATATTTT. This encodes CASSRGQLSGNTIYF.

J is TRBJ2-6 and V is TRBV5-1; TRBD2 agrees at 12 bases. Germline CDR1 reads SGHRS; CDR2 reads YFSETQ. Losses at the gene ends were 3 bases for V and 0 bases for J; bases not matched to a gene: 10. The CDR3 is 20 residues long. The CDR3 region is CASSSPPGTSGRSGANVLTF. The CDR3 coding sequence is TGCGCCAGCAGCTCCCCCCCCGGGACTAGCGGGCGCTCTGGGGCCAACGTCCTGACTTTC.